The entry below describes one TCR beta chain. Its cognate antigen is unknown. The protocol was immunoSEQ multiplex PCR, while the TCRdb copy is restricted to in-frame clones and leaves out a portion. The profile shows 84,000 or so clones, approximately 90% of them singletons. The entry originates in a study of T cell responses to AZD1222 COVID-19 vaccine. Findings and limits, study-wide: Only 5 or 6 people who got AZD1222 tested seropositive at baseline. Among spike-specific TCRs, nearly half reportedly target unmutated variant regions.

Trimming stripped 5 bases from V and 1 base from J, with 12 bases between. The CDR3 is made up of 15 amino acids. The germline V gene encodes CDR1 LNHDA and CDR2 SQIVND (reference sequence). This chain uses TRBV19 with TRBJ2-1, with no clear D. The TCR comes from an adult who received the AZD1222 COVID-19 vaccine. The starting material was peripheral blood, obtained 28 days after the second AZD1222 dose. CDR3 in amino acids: CASSGTGKSYNEQFF. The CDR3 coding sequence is TGTGCCAGTAGTGGCACGGGTAAGTCCTACAATGAGCAGTTCTTC.